Sequencing of this TCR beta chain was carried out in a study of T cells in Graves' hyperthyroidism and ophthalmopathy. Study-wide results and limits: A model of 13 V-J features distinguished ophthalmopathy from stable hyperthyroidism.

Patients counted as stable if ophthalmopathy did not develop within 18 months. A few counts support this clonotype. Its antigen remains unknown. CDR1 and CDR2 from the germline V gene are LGHNA and YSLEER. The CDR3 length is 15 residues. Losses at the gene ends were 5 bases for V and 4 bases for J; bases not matched to a gene: 9. Using RNA transcripts as the source, TCR beta CDR3 regions were amplified. A first-round RT-PCR of the TCR CDR3 used the HTBI primer set. TCRdb re-called the multiplex PCR reads through MiXCR, storing one row per CDR3 protein. The sample consists of 600,000 to 800,000 distinct CDR3 sequences, around a third of them appearing once.

V is TRBV4-3 and J is TRBJ1-1; TRBD1 agrees at 8 bases. The specimen sequenced was blood. The sequence derives from a woman in her 40s with Graves' hyperthyroidism. This CDR3 reads CASSFRQGYRTEAFF. As DNA, the CDR3 is TGCGCCAGCAGCTTCCGACAGGGGTATCGCACTGAAGCTTTCTTT.